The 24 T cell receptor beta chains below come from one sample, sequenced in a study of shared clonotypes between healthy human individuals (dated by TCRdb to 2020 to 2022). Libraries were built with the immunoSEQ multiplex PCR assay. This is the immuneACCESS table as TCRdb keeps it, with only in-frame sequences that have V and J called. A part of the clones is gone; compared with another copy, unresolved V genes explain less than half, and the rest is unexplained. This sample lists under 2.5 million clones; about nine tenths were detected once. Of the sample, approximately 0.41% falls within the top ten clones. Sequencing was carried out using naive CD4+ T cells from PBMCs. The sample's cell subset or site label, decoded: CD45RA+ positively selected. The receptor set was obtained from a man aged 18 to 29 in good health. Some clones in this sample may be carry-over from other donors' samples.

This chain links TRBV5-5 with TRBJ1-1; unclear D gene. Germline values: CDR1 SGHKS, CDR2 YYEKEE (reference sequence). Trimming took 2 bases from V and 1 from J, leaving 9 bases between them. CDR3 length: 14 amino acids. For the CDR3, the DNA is TGTGCCAGCAGCTTACGAGGGCCGAACACTGAAGCTTTCTTT. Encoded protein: CASSLRGPNTEAFF.

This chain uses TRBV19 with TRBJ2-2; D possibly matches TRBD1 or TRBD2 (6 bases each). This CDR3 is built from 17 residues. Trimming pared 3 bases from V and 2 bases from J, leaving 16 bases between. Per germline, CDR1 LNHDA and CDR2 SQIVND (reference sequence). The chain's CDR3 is CASSIRRGHVNTGELFF. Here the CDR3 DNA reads TGTGCCAGTAGTATCCGCCGGGGGCATGTAAACACCGGGGAGCTGTTTTTT. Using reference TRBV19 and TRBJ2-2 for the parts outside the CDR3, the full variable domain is DGGITQSPKYLFRKEGQNVTLSCEQNLNHDAMYWYRQDPGQGLRLIYYSQIVNDFQKGDIAEGYSVSREKKESFPLTVTSAQKNPTAFYLCASSIRRGHVNTGELFFGEGSRLTVL.

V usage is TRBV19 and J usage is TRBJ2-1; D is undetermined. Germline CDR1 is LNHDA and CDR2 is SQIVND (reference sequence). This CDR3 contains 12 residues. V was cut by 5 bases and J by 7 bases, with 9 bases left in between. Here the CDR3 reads CASSGGWNEQFF. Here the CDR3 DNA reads TGTGCCAGTAGTGGTGGGTGGAATGAGCAGTTCTTC.

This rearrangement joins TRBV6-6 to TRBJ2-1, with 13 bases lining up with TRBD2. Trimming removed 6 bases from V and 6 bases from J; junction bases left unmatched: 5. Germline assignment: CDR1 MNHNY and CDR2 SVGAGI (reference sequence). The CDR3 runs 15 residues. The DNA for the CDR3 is TGTGCCAGCAGGCCCACTAGCGGGAGGGCCAATGAGCAGTTCTTC. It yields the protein CASRPTSGRANEQFF.

CDR3 sequence reads: CASSPPWGTSGSYEQYF. The CDR3 DNA follows: TGTGCCAGCAGTCCCCCCTGGGGGACTAGCGGGTCCTACGAGCAGTACTTC. The V gene is TRBV27, the J gene TRBJ2-7, with 12 bases lining up with TRBD2. Germline V gene lookup returns CDR1 MNHEY and CDR2 SMNVEV (reference sequence). Germline trimming cut 5 bases from V and 1 base from J; bases unmatched to any gene: 9. The CDR3 runs 17 residues.

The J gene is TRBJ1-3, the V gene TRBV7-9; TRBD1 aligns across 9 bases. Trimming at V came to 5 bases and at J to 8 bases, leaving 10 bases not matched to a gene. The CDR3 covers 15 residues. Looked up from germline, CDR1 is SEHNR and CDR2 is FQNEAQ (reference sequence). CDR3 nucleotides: TGTGCCAGCAGCCTCGCCGGGACAGGGAGCCACACCATATATTTT. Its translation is CASSLAGTGSHTIYF.

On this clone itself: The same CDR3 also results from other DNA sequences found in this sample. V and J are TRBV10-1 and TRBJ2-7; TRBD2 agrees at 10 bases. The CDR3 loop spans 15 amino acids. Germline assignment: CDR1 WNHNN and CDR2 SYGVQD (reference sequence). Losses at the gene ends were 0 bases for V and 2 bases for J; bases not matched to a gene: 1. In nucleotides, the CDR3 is TGCGCCAGCAGTGAGTCACTAGCGGGAACCTACGAGCAGTACTTC. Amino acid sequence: CASSESLAGTYEQYF.

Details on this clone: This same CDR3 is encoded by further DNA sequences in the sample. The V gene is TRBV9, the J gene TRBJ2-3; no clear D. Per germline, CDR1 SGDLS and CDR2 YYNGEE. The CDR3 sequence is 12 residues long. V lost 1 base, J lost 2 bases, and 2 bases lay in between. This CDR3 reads CASSVNTDTQYF. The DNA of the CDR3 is TGTGCCAGCAGCGTAAACACAGATACGCAGTATTTT.

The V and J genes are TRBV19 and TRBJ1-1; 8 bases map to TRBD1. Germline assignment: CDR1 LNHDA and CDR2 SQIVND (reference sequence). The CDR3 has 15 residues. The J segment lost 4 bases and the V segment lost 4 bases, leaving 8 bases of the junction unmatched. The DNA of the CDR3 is TGTGCCAGTAGTAACCAGGGGGCTCGGACCACTGAAGCTTTCTTT. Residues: CASSNQGARTTEAFF.

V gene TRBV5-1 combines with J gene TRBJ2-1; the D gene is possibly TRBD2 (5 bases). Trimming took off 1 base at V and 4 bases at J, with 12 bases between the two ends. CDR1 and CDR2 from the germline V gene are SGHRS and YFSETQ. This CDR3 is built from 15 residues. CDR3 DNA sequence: TGCGCCAGCAGCTTGACCCCCACTAGATACAATGAGCAGTTCTTC. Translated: CASSLTPTRYNEQFF.

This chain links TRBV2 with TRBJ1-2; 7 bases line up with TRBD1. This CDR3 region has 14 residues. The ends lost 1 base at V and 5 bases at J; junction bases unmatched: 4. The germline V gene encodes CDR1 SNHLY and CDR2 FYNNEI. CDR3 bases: TGTGCCAGCAGTGAAGGGACAGGCGGGTATGGCTACACCTTC. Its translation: CASSEGTGGYGYTF.

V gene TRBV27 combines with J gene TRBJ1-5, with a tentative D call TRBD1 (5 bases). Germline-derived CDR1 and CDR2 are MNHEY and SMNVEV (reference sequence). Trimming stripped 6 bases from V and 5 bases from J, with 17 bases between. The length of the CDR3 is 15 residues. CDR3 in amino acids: CASSHGVVGDQPQHF. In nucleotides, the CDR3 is TGTGCCAGCAGCCATGGGGTCGTGGGGGATCAGCCCCAGCATTTT.

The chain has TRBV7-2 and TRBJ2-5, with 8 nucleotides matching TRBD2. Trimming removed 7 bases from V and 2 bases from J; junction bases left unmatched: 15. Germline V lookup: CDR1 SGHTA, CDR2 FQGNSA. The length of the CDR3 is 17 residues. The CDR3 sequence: CASTRGGSGITQETQYF. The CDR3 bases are TGTGCCAGCACCCGCGGGGGGAGCGGGATAACTCAAGAGACCCAGTACTTC.

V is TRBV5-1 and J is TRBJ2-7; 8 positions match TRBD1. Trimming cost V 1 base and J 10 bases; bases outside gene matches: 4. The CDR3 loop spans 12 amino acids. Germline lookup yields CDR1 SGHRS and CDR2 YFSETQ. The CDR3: CASSLLDREQYF. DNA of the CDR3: TGCGCCAGCAGCTTGTTGGACAGGGAACAGTACTTC. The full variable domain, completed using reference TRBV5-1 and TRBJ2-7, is KAGVTQTPRYLIKTRGQQVTLSCSPISGHRSVSWYQQTPGQGLQFLFEYFSETQRNKGNFPGRFSGRQFSNSRSEMNVSTLELGDSALYLCASSLLDREQYFGPGTRLTVT.

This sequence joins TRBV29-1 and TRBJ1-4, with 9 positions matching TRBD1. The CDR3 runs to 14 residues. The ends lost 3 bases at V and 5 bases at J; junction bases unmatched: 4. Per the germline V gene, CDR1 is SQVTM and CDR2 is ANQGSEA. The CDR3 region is CSVDETGGNEKLFF. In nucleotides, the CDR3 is TGCAGCGTTGACGAAACAGGGGGCAATGAAAAACTGTTTTTT.

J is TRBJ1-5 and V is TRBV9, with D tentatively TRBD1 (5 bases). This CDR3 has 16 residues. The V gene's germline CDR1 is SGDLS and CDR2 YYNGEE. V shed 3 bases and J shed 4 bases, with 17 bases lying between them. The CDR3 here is CASSGDGQLANQPQHF. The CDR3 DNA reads TGTGCCAGCAGCGGAGATGGACAATTAGCAAATCAGCCCCAGCATTTT. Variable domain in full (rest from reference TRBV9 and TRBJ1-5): DSGVTQTPKHLITATGQRVTLRCSPRSGDLSVYWYQQSLDQGLQFLIQYYNGEERAKGNILERFSAQQFPDLHSELNLSSLELGDSALYFCASSGDGQLANQPQHFGDGTRLSIL.

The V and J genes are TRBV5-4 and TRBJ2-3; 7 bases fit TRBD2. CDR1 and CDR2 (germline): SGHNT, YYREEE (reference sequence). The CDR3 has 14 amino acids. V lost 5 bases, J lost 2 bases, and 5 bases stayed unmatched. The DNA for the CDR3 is TGTGCCAGCAGTCACCGGGACTACACAGATACGCAGTATTTT. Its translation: CASSHRDYTDTQYF.

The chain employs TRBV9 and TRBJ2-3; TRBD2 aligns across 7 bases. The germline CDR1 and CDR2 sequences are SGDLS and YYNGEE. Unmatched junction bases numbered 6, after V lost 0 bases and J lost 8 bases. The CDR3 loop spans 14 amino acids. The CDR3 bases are TGTGCCAGCAGCGTAGGCCTAGCGGAGGGTACGCAGTATTTT. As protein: CASSVGLAEGTQYF. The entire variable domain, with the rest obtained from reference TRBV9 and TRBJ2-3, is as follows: DSGVTQTPKHLITATGQRVTLRCSPRSGDLSVYWYQQSLDQGLQFLIQYYNGEERAKGNILERFSAQQFPDLHSELNLSSLELGDSALYFCASSVGLAEGTQYFGPGTRLTVL.

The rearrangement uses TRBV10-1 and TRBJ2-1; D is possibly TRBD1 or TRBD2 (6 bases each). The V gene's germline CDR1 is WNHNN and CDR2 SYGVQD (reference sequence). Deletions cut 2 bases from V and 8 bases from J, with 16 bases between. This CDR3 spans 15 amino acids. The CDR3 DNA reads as TGCGCCAGCAGTGAGGCGGGACAAGGGTTGGATGAGCAGTTCTTC. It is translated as CASSEAGQGLDEQFF.

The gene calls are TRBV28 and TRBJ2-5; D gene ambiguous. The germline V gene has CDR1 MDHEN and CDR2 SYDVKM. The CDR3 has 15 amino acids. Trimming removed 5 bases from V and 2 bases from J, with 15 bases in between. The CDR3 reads CASSPIGPMQETQYF. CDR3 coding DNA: TGTGCCAGCAGTCCCATTGGACCGATGCAAGAGACCCAGTACTTC.

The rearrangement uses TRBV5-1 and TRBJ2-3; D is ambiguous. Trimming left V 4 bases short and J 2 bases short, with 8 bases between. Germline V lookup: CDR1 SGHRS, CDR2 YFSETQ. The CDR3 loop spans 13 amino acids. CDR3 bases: TGCGCCAGCAGCGGGCCAGACACAGATACGCAGTATTTT. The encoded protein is CASSGPDTDTQYF.

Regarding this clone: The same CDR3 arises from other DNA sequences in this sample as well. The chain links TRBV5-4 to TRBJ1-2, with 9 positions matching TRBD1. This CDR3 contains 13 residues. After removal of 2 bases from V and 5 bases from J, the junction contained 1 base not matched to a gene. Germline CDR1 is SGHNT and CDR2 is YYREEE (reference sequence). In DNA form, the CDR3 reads TGTGCCAGCAGCTTCGGACAGGGGTATGGCTACACCTTC. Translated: CASSFGQGYGYTF.

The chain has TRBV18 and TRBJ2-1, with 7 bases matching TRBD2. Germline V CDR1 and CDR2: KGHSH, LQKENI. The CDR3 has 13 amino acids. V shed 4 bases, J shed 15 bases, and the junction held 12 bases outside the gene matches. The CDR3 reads CASSLTSAQAMFF. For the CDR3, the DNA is TGTGCCAGCTCACTCACTAGCGCCCAGGCTATGTTCTTC.

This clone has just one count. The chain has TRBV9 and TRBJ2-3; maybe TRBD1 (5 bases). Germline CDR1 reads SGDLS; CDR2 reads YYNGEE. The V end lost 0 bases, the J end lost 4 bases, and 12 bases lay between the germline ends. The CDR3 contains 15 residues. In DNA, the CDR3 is TGTGCCAGCAGCGTAGTGGCAGGGCTTTCAGATACGCAGTATTTT. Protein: CASSVVAGLSDTQYF.